What follows is one T cell receptor beta chain and its context. The sample originates from a study of cytomegalovirus exposure and HLA in healthy donors. The PCR ran on 60 Vbeta and 13 Jbeta primers. Measured with immunoSEQ multiplex PCR; TCRdb has only the in-frame clones, and not every one. Its listing shows approximately 71,000 clones. The germline V gene has CDR1 MNHEY and CDR2 SMNVEV (reference sequence). The ends lost 2 bases at V and 4 bases at J; junction bases unmatched: 4. There are 14 residues in the CDR3. The sequence was collected from a female donor in good health and CMV-seropositive. The V call is TRBV27, the J call TRBJ2-7; 8 bases map to TRBD2. Sequenced material: PBMCs. The CDR3 sequence: CASSLTAGEYEQYF. CDR3 sequence (DNA): TGTGCCAGCAGTTTAACAGCGGGAGAGTACGAGCAGTACTTC.